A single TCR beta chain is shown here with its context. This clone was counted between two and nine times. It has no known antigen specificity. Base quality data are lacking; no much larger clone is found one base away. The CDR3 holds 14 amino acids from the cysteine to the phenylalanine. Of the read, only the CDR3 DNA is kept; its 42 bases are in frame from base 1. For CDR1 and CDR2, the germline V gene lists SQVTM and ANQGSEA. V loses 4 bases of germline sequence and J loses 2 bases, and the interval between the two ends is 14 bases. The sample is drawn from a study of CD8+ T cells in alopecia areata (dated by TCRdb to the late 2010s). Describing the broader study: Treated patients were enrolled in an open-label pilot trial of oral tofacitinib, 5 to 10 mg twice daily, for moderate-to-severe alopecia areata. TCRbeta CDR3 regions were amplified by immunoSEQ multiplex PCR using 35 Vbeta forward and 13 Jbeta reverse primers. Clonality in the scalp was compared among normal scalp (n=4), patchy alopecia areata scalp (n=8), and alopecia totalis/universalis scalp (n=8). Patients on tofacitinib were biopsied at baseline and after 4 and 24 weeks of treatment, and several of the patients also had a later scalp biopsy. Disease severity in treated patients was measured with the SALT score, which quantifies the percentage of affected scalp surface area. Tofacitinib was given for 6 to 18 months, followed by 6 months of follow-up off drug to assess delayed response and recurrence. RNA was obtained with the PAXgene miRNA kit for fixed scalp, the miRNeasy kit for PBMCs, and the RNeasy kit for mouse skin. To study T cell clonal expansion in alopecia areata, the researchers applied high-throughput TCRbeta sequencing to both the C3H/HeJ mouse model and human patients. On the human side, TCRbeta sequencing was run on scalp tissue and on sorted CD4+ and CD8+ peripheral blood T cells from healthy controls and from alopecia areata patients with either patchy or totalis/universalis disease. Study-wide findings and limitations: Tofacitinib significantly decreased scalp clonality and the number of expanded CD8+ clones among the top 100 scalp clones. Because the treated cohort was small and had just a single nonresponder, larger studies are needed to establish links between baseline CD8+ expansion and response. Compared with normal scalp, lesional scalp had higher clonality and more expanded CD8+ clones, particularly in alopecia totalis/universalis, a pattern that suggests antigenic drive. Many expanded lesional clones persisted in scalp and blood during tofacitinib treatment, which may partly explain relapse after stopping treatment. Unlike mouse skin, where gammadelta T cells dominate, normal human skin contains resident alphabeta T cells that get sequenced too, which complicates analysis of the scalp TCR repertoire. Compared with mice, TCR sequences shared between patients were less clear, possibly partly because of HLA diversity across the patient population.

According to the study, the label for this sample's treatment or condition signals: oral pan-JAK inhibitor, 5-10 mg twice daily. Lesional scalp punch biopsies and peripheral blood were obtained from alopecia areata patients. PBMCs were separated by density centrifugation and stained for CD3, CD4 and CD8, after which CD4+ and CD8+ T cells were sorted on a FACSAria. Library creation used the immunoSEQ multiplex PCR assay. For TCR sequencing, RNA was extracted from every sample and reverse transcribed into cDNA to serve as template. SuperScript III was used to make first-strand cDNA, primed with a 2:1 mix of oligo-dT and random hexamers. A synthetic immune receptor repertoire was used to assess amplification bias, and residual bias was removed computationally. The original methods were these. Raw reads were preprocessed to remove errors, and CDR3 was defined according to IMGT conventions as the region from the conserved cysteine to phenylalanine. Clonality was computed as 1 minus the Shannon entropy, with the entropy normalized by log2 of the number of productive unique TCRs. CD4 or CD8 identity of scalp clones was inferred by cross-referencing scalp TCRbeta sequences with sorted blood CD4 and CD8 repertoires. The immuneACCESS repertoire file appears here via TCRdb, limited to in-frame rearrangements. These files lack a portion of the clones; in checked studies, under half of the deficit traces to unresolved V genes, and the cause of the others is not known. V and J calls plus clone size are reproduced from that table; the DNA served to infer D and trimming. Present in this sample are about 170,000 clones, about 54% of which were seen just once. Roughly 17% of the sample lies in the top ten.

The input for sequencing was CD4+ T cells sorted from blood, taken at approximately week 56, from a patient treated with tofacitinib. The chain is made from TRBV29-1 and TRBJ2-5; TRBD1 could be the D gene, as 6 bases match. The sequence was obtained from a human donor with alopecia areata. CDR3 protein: CSVVLDRLQETQYF. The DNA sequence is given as TGCAGCGTTGTTCTGGACAGACTTCAAGAGACCCAGTACTTC.